These T cell receptor beta chains were read from a single sample in a study of T cell repertoires in cytomegalovirus infection. TCRdb recomputed calls from the reads with MiXCR, one row per CDR3 protein. The repertoire holds around 900,000 distinct CDR3 sequences, around a third seen once, with about 14% in the top ten. For these receptors, no antigen is known. Here the sequenced sample was cultured CD8+ T cells from PBMCs, taken from culture after CMV antigen stimulation. The receptor set was obtained from a human donor in good health (CMV status not recorded). Some clones in this sample may be carry-over from other donors' samples. CDR3s include the opening cysteine and the closing phenylalanine or tryptophan.

cdr3_length v_call cdr3_aa
16 TRBV7-6 CASSILAGGGRQEQYF
13 TRBV7-6 CASSLEGITEAFF
15 TRBV28 CASSSPREAKNIQYF
17 TRBV20-1 CSATQDRGGLHYNEQFF
16 TRBV5-1 CASSLGQGAQNTEAFF
17 TRBV19 CASSPEAATFYTDTQYF
14 TRBV19 CASSIELEGQGYTF
19 TRBV6-1 CASKLRAGQVYSGPGELFF
13 TRBV6-4 CASSDYRGREQFF
16 TRBV3-1 CASSQVPDGPKNIQYF
15 TRBV6-1 CASSERQASNQPQHF
15 TRBV6-1 CASSDARCGSYEQYF
14 TRBV7-9 CASSLAARADGYTF
14 TRBV29-1 CSGYGASASETQYF
17 TRBV7-8 CASSFPTTGASTDTQYF
16 TRBV19 CASSLGEGLTNEKLFF